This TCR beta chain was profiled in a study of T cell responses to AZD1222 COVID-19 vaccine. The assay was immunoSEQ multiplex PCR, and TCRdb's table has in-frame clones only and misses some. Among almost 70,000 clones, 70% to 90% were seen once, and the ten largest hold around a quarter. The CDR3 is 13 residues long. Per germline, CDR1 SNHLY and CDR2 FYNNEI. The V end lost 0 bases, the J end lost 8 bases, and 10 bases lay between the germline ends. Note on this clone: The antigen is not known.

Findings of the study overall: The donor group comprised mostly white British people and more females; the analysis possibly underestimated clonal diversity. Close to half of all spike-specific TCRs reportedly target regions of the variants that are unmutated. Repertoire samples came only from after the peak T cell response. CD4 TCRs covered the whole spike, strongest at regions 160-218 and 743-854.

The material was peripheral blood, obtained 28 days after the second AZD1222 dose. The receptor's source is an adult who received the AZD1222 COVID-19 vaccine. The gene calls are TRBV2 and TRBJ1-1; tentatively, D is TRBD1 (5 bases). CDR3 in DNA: TGTGCCAGCAGTGAAGCGTCGGGACGAGAAGCTTTCTTT. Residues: CASSEASGREAFF.